These 3 T cell receptor beta chains came from one sample sequenced in a study of response to subunit inactivated influenza vaccine. TCRdb re-called the RT-PCR reads through MiXCR, storing one row per CDR3 protein. The sample yields under 200,000 distinct CDR3 sequences, approximately 12% seen once. The sample was also reused in another study, on T cells expressing NK-cell markers. As that study records: Production of TCR beta cDNA relied on 5'RACE template switching with UMIs.

Sample: CD8+ T cells sorted from PBMCs, taken roughly 12 days after vaccination. The receptors stem from a man aged 50-60 years who received an inactivated influenza vaccine.

The V and J genes are TRBV9 and TRBJ2-1; D call uncertain. V lost 0 bases, J lost 5 bases, and 12 bases lay in between. Germline values: CDR1 SGDLS, CDR2 YYNGEE. The CDR3 runs to 15 residues. Here the CDR3 DNA reads TGTGCCAGCAGCGTAGGACTTAGTCCCAACAATGAGCAGTTCTTC. Translated: CASSVGLSPNNEQFF.

The chain has TRBV7-9 and TRBJ2-1, with 7 bases matching TRBD1. CDR1 is SEHNR, CDR2 FQNEAQ, per germline (reference sequence). Trimming at V came to 10 bases and at J to 6 bases, leaving 12 bases not matched to a gene. The CDR3 extends over 14 amino acids. This chain's CDR3 is CAITTGVLCNEQFF. In DNA form, the CDR3 reads TGTGCCATCACCACAGGGGTCCTGTGCAATGAGCAGTTCTTC.

This clonotype was picked up a small number of times. The genes are TRBV30 and TRBJ2-5, with D possibly TRBD2 on 6 matching bases. Germline V gene data show CDR1 as GTSNPN and CDR2 as SVGIG (reference sequence). V lost 4 bases to trimming and J lost 5 bases, with 11 bases between them. The CDR3 sequence is 12 residues long. For the CDR3, the DNA is TGTGCCTGGATAGGGGCGGGGGAGACCCAGTACTTC. It encodes CAWIGAGETQYF.